The 7 T cell receptor beta chains listed next were all sequenced from one sample in a study of PD-L1 blockade in urothelial cancer (TCRdb year 2017). The protocol used for the library was the immunoSEQ multiplex PCR assay. The table was pulled from immuneACCESS by TCRdb, which kept in-frame rearrangements only. Such tables lose some clones; where checked, under half of the loss comes from unresolved V genes, and the rest has no known cause. The sample table holds under 70,000 clones, of which roughly 86% were seen once. The ten biggest clones cover about 11% of the sample. The time point label here, explained by the study, means: peripheral blood 6 weeks after treatment start. This sample comprised PBMCs, obtained around atezolizumab (anti-PD-L1) treatment. Every receptor here comes from a man aged 60 to 75 with urothelial cancer.

This chain connects TRBV27 to TRBJ2-1; D is ambiguous. The V end lost 3 bases, the J end lost 10 bases, and 13 bases lay between the germline ends. CDR3 size: 13 residues. CDR1 and CDR2 (germline): MNHEY, SMNVEV (reference sequence). As DNA, the CDR3 is TGTGCCAGCAGTTTCTACCCCCGCCGGGAGCAGTTCTTC. It translates to CASSFYPRREQFF.

The rearrangement joins TRBV29-1 to TRBJ2-3, with TRBD2 matching 9 bases. This CDR3 contains 13 residues. V dropped 3 bases and J dropped 4; count of bases not matched to a gene: 2. The germline V gene has CDR1 SQVTM and CDR2 ANQGSEA. CDR3 coding DNA: TGCAGCGTTGATAGCGGGAGAGCAGATACGCAGTATTTT. Protein product: CSVDSGRADTQYF.

The chain has TRBV5-1 and TRBJ2-3, with a tentative D call TRBD1 (6 bases). Germline CDR1 and CDR2: SGHRS and YFSETQ. The CDR3 is 17 residues long. Between the trimmed V and J ends, which lost 5 bases and 0 bases, there was a span of 19 bases. This CDR3 is CASRRRGHELSTDTQYF. As DNA, the CDR3 is TGCGCCAGCAGAAGAAGGGGACACGAGTTAAGCACAGATACGCAGTATTTT.

This clone was found once. The chain is built from TRBV28 and TRBJ2-1; D is possibly TRBD1 (5 bases). V lost 4 bases, J lost 3 bases, and 10 bases lay in between. The CDR3 runs to 14 residues. CDR1 and CDR2 (germline): MDHEN, SYDVKM. CDR3 DNA sequence: TGTGCCAGCAGTTGGGGCGGCCACTACAATGAGCAGTTCTTC. Protein product: CASSWGGHYNEQFF.

In this sample, this clone turned up a few times. The gene calls are TRBV6-1 and TRBJ2-2, with 15 bases identical to TRBD2. Germline V gives CDR1 MNHNS, CDR2 SASEGT. This CDR3 has 19 residues. With 4 bases clipped from V and 1 base from J, the junction kept 7 bases outside the gene matches. This CDR3 is CASSVLGTSGRMNTGELFF. CDR3 coding DNA: TGTGCCAGCAGTGTCCTTGGGACTAGCGGGAGGATGAACACCGGGGAGCTGTTTTTT.

V usage is TRBV29-1 and J usage is TRBJ1-1; D call uncertain. Germline V gives CDR1 SQVTM, CDR2 ANQGSEA. The V end lost 4 bases, the J end lost 5 bases, and 11 bases lay between the germline ends. CDR3 size: 12 residues. The CDR3 loop is CSVGSPRTEAFF. CDR3 DNA: TGCAGCGTTGGCTCCCCGAGAACTGAAGCTTTCTTT.

With regard to this clone: Compared with germline, one end of the junction differs, possibly owing to a read error. This rearrangement joins TRBV7-9 to TRBJ1-1; 9 bases map to TRBD1. The CDR3 is 16 amino acids. In germline, CDR1 is SEHNR, CDR2 FQNEAQ (reference sequence). CDR3 nucleotide sequence: TGTGCCAGCAGCTTTAACCAGGGGACAGGGAACCCTGAAGCTTTCTTT. Amino acid sequence: CASSFNQGTGNPEAFF.